The clone carrying this TCR beta chain was observed at least ten times. Its specificity is not known. The CDR3 totals 14 residues. Per the germline V gene, CDR1 is MNHNS and CDR2 is SASEGT. V lost 9 bases to trimming and J lost 0 bases, with 15 bases between them. The sample originates from a study of T cell repertoires in cytomegalovirus infection. TCRdb called the reads again in MiXCR, with one record for every CDR3 protein. This sample carries fewer than 1,000,000 distinct CDR3 sequences, around 32% of them seen once, and the ten largest clones take around an eighth. The receptor's source is a human donor in good health (CMV status not recorded). Some clones in this sample may be carry-over from other donors' samples. This sample comprised cultured CD8+ T cells from PBMCs, obtained from culture after CMV antigen stimulation. The V and J genes are TRBV6-1 and TRBJ2-7; D assignment may be TRBD1 or TRBD2 (5 bases each). The CDR3 loop reads CASTFDGTSYEQYF. In DNA, the CDR3 is TGTGCCAGTACCTTCGATGGGACCTCCTACGAGCAGTACTTC.